This T cell receptor (beta chain) was sequenced in a study of T cells after yellow fever vaccination. Background on the study: The fractions with low cell numbers were processed using SMART-Seq v4 Ultra Low Input. General study results and limits: There was a possibility that FACS-sorted repertoires contained abundant clonotypes contaminating from the bulk population. Most clones from primary vaccination resurfaced after the booster (around 95% CD4, around 90% CD8).

This clonotype was seen more than once but under ten times. The CDR3 covers 15 residues. Trimming removed 2 bases from V and 2 bases from J; junction bases left unmatched: 4. Looked up from germline, CDR1 is SGHRS and CDR2 is YFSETQ. In making TCR cDNA, 5'RACE template switching added a universal primer site and UMIs to it. One entry per CDR3 protein results from TCRdb running MiXCR on the 5' RACE reads. The sample gives roughly 48,000 distinct CDR3 sequences, about 6.6% of which show up once; roughly a quarter is in the top ten. The V and J genes are TRBV5-1 and TRBJ2-7, with TRBD2 identical over 10 bases. Sequencing was performed on CD8+ T cells not binding an NS4B(214-222) dextramer, sorted from PBMCs, taken approximately 40 days after the first yellow fever vaccination. This sequence originates from a man younger than 30 who received the YFV17D yellow fever vaccine. The CDR3 nucleotides read TGCGCCAGCAGCTTAGCGGGGGGGGGCACCTACGAGCAGTACTTC. Residues: CASSLAGGGTYEQYF.